These T cell receptor beta chains were read from a single sample in a study of beta chain features in type 1 diabetes. Only in-frame clones appear in the TCRdb table, and some are missing; sequencing was by immunoSEQ multiplex PCR. The data show roughly 300,000 clones, about 15% seen once. Material for sequencing was central memory CD4+ T cells from blood. The receptors were sampled from a young man in good health. Each CDR3 is given with its conserved first and last residue. Each record gives: J gene, clone size, V gene, D gene, CDR3 DNA, CDR3 protein. A D gene is named only where the DNA matches it firmly. Not every row has a clone size; where given, it reads once, few, many or a size class.

>TRBJ1-5|few|TRBV9|NA
TGTGCCAGCAGCCCACTTTGGGGTCGGGGCCATCAGCCCCAGCATTTT
CASSPLWGRGHQPQHF
>TRBJ2-1|few|TRBV2|TRBD2
TGTGCCAGCACTCCGACTAGCGGGGGGGCCGGCAATGAGCAGTTCTTC
CASTPTSGGAGNEQFF
>TRBJ2-3|few|TRBV4-2|TRBD2
TGTGCCAGCAGCTTACGGACTAGCGGCACAGATACGCAGTATTTT
CASSLRTSGTDTQYF
>TRBJ2-5|few|TRBV7-9|TRBD2
TGTGCCAGCAGCCCAGGGACTAGCGGGAGGGTCGGGGAGACCCAGTACTTC
CASSPGTSGRVGETQYF
>TRBJ2-3|NA|TRBV2|NA
TGTGCCAGCAGTGAATTCCGGGGCCGGGCAGATACGCAGTATTTT
CASSEFRGRADTQYF
>TRBJ2-7|NA|TRBV7-9|TRBD1
TGTGCCAGCAGCGCGTACAGGGGCGCCTACGAGCAGTACTTC
CASSAYRGAYEQYF
>TRBJ2-1|few|TRBV27|TRBD2
TGTGCCAGCAGGGCCTTTTTCATCCTGGCGGGAGGAACCTACAATGAGCAGTTCTTC
CASRAFFILAGGTYNEQFF
>TRBJ2-5|NA|TRBV7-2|NA
TGTGCCAGCAGCTTAGGGGGCTGGGGCCGGGAGACCCAGTACTTC
CASSLGGWGRETQYF
>TRBJ2-1|few|TRBV7-8|NA
TGTGCCAGCAGCTTATTTAGCTCAGCGGGCCCCTCCTACAATGAGCAGTTCTTC
CASSLFSSAGPSYNEQFF
>TRBJ1-2|few|TRBV7-9|NA
TGTGCCAGCAGCACTAGCGGGGTAAACTATGGCTACACCTTC
CASSTSGVNYGYTF
>TRBJ2-3|few|TRBV19|TRBD2
TGTGCCAGTGAATCGGGGGGAGAGAAAGATACGCAGTATTTT
CASESGGEKDTQYF
>TRBJ1-2|few|TRBV9|NA
TGTGCCAGCAGCCCCGACAGCGACTATGGCTACACCTTC
CASSPDSDYGYTF
>TRBJ1-4|NA|TRBV6-5|NA
TGTGCCAGCAGTTACTCAGCAGGGTCATATGAAAAACTGTTTTTT
CASSYSAGSYEKLFF
>TRBJ1-2|many|TRBV2|NA
TGTGCCAGCAGCCAATCAGGGTACGGCTACACCTTC
CASSQSGYGYTF
>TRBJ2-1|NA|TRBV7-8|NA
TGTGCCAGCAGCTTAAGGTCGACGCGCTCCTACAATGAGCAGTTCTTC
CASSLRSTRSYNEQFF
>TRBJ2-1|few|TRBV6-6|TRBD1
TGTGCCAGCAGTTACGGGGACAGATACAATGAGCAGTTCTTC
CASSYGDRYNEQFF
>TRBJ1-1|few|TRBV9|TRBD1
TGTGCCAGCAGCCCAGGGGGTAGAACTGAAGCTTTCTTT
CASSPGGRTEAFF
>TRBJ2-1|few|TRBV2|TRBD1
TGTGCCAGCATCGGACAGGGAGGTAGGAATGAGCAGTTCTTC
CASIGQGGRNEQFF
>TRBJ1-1|NA|TRBV30|NA
TGTGCCTGGATGGGGATACCGAACACTGAAGCTTTCTTT
CAWMGIPNTEAFF
>TRBJ2-3|few|TRBV7-6|TRBD2
TGTGCCAGCAGCCTTGGGGGAGGGGCCACAAAAGATACGCAGTATTTT
CASSLGGGATKDTQYF
>TRBJ2-5|few|TRBV30|NA
TGTGCCTGGACGGATTTAAAGACCCAGTACTTC
CAWTDLKTQYF
>TRBJ2-1|NA|TRBV11-3|NA
TGTGCCAGCAGCGGATGGTCTAATGAGCAGTTCTTC
CASSGWSNEQFF
>TRBJ2-3|few|TRBV11-3|TRBD2
TGTGCCAGCAGCCGGACTGGCGGGAGGTATACGCAGTATTTT
CASSRTGGRYTQYF
>TRBJ2-5|few|TRBV11-2|TRBD2
TGTGCCAGCAGCTTAGGAGCGGGGGGGCCGGGAACGGGAGAGACCCAGTACTTC
CASSLGAGGPGTGETQYF
>TRBJ2-7|NA|TRBV18|NA
TGTGCCAGCTCTCCGGGGGCCGGGTACGAGCAGTACTTC
CASSPGAGYEQYF
>TRBJ1-5|few|TRBV30|NA
TGTGCCTGGAGCGGAGCCGGGGCTGTTGGCAATCAGCCCCAGCATTTT
CAWSGAGAVGNQPQHF
>TRBJ2-1|NA|TRBV9|TRBD1
TGTGCCAGCAGCCCTTGGACAGGGGGGGGCAATGAGCAGTTCTTC
CASSPWTGGGNEQFF
>TRBJ2-1|few|TRBV30|NA
TGTGCCTGGAGTGAAGGACACGGAGCGAACTCCTACAATGAGCAGTTCTTC
CAWSEGHGANSYNEQFF
>TRBJ1-1|many|TRBV7-9|NA
TGTGCCAGCAGCTTAGAAGTTGAAGCTTTCTTT
CASSLEVEAFF
>TRBJ2-3|NA|TRBV7-3|NA
TGTGCCAGCAGCTTAAATCCGGGTCCGGATACGCAGTATTTT
CASSLNPGPDTQYF
>TRBJ1-4|few|TRBV7-2|NA
TGTGCCAGCAGCTGGAGTATGGCTAATGAAAAACTGTTTTTT
CASSWSMANEKLFF
>TRBJ2-1|few|TRBV11-3|NA
TGTGCCAGCAGCCCCCCCCGGACTGCCAGCTCCTACAATGAGCAGTTCTTC
CASSPPRTASSYNEQFF
>TRBJ2-5|NA|TRBV11-3|TRBD2
TGTGCCAGCACCTTCGGGACTAGCGGGGGGAGAACCCAGTACTTC
CASTFGTSGGRTQYF
>TRBJ1-2|few|TRBV5-1|NA
TGCGCCAGCAGCTTGGAACTGGGGGAGAGGGGCTACACCTTC
CASSLELGERGYTF
>TRBJ1-1|few|TRBV7-2|NA
TGTGCCAGCAGCTTAGGGGCAACAGGGATGGAAGCTTTCTTT
CASSLGATGMEAFF
>TRBJ1-4|NA|TRBV15|NA
TGTGCCACCAGCAGAAAGAAGGGTTATGAAAAACTGTTTTTT
CATSRKKGYEKLFF
>TRBJ2-1|few|TRBV10-2|NA
TGCGCCAGCAGTGGCCAGGCCAACAATGAGCAGTTCTTC
CASSGQANNEQFF
>TRBJ1-2|NA|TRBV4-3|NA
TGCGCCAGCACCCCGAACAGGGACTATGGCTACACCTTC
CASTPNRDYGYTF
>TRBJ1-5|few|TRBV6-1|NA
TGTGCCAGCAGTGTGACCCGGGGATGGAATCAGCCCCAGCATTTT
CASSVTRGWNQPQHF